This entry describes one T cell receptor beta chain. These data come from a study of ipilimumab plus nivolumab after autologous stem cell transplantation. On the study more broadly: Patients received a median of 5 ipilimumab and 8 or 9 nivolumab doses. Myeloma cases were transplant-naive high-risk or relapsed within 3 years post first autologous transplant.

Only in-frame clones appear in the TCRdb table, and some are missing; sequencing was by immunoSEQ multiplex PCR. The sample includes some 40,000 clones, about 92% of them seen just once. The V and J ends lost 6 bases and 2 bases, in that order; junction bases with no gene match: 4. The CDR3 loop spans 13 amino acids. Per the germline V gene, CDR1 is MNHNY and CDR2 is SVGAGI (reference sequence). Sequences were derived from PBMCs, sampled in a trial of ipilimumab plus nivolumab as post-transplant consolidation. The origin of this receptor is a male donor with multiple myeloma. The J gene is TRBJ2-7, the V gene TRBV6-6; the match to TRBD2 covers 7 bases. CDR3 amino acids: CASRQRDAYEQYF. Written as DNA, the CDR3 is TGTGCCAGCAGACAGCGGGACGCCTACGAGCAGTACTTC.